These T cell receptor beta chains were read from a single sample in a study of TIL therapy for anti-PD-1-resistant metastatic lung cancer. Repertoires were generated with immunoSEQ multiplex PCR, while TCRdb's copy carries only in-frame clones and drops some. The data show nearly 60,000 clones, with around 79% seen just once and around 1.9% held by the top ten. The source was blood, collected at baseline. The receptor set was obtained from a person between 25 and 79 years old with non-small cell lung cancer. The CDR3 runs from the conserved cysteine through the conserved F or W. The order of the fields is clone size, V gene, J gene, D gene, CDR3 protein, CDR3 DNA. The D gene is left open where the match is weak. The size field is filled for only some rows; it gives once, few, many or a size class.

NA,TRBV10-3,TRBJ1-2,NA,CAITSGRANYGYTF,TGTGCCATCACATCGGGAAGGGCGAACTATGGCTACACCTTC
NA,TRBV7-8,TRBJ2-3,NA,CASSLFGPSTDTQYF,TGTGCCAGCAGCTTATTCGGGCCCAGCACAGATACGCAGTATTTT
NA,TRBV4-3,TRBJ2-1,TRBD2,CASSLNPSQRGRRNEQFF,TGCGCCAGCAGCCTCAACCCCAGTCAGCGGGGGAGGAGGAATGAGCAGTTCTTC
NA,TRBV7-9,TRBJ2-1,NA,CASSLVGSVYLEQFF,TGTGCCAGCAGCTTAGTCGGGAGCGTCTACCTTGAGCAGTTCTTC
NA,TRBV9,TRBJ1-2,NA,CASSQGPTATNYGYTF,TGTGCCAGCAGCCAAGGCCCCACCGCGACTAACTATGGCTACACCTTC
once,TRBV7-2,TRBJ2-3,TRBD2,CASSWTSGSGSDTQYF,TGTGCCAGCAGCTGGACTAGCGGGAGTGGGTCCGATACGCAGTATTTT
NA,TRBV19,TRBJ2-2,TRBD2,CASSVGGVGTGELFF,TGTGCCAGTAGTGTTGGGGGGGTTGGCACCGGGGAGCTGTTTTTT
NA,TRBV4-3,TRBJ2-7,TRBD2,CASSQGEGLAVYEQYF,TGCGCCAGCAGCCAAGGAGAGGGACTAGCGGTCTACGAGCAGTACTTC
NA,TRBV19,TRBJ1-1,TRBD1,CASSMGTGDWSGRDTEAFF,TGTGCCAGTAGTATGGGTACAGGGGATTGGTCCGGGAGGGACACTGAAGCTTTCTTT
NA,TRBV4-2,TRBJ2-1,NA,CASSHPGAANEQFF,TGTGCCAGCAGCCACCCCGGGGCAGCTAATGAGCAGTTCTTC
NA,TRBV4-3,TRBJ2-3,TRBD2,CASSQDRSGGALDTQYF,TGCGCCAGCAGCCAAGATAGGAGCGGGGGGGCCTTGGATACGCAGTATTTT
NA,TRBV18,TRBJ1-1,NA,CASSPGVMNTEAFF,TGTGCCAGCTCACCAGGGGTTATGAACACTGAAGCTTTCTTT
NA,TRBV7-2,TRBJ2-1,NA,CASSLIGGSYNEQFF,TGTGCCAGCAGCTTAATCGGGGGCTCCTACAATGAGCAGTTCTTC
NA,TRBV7-7,TRBJ2-2,TRBD2,CASSSLGGTGELFF,TGTGCTAGCAGCTCCCTGGGGGGGACCGGGGAGCTGTTTTTT
few,TRBV4-2,TRBJ2-7,TRBD2,CASSQDGLAGPFEQYF,TGTGCCAGCAGCCAAGATGGCCTAGCGGGGCCTTTCGAGCAGTACTTC
NA,TRBV29-1,TRBJ1-3,NA,CSVGRAQGSSGNTIYF,TGCAGCGTTGGGCGGGCGCAGGGGTCCTCTGGAAACACCATATATTTT
NA,TRBV7-9,TRBJ1-4,TRBD1,CASSYGQVDKLFF,TGTGCCAGCAGCTATGGACAGGTCGACAAACTGTTTTTT
NA,TRBV4-3,TRBJ2-1,NA,CASSRTSRHGTGSYNEQFF,TGCGCCAGCAGCCGCACTTCCCGCCACGGCACGGGCTCCTACAATGAGCAGTTCTTC
NA,TRBV28,TRBJ2-7,NA,CASSLLGQWGRGTYEQYF,TGTGCCAGCAGTTTATTAGGACAGTGGGGAAGAGGGACTTACGAGCAGTACTTC
NA,TRBV7-2,TRBJ1-2,TRBD1,CASSLIDRALHGGYTF,TGTGCCAGCAGCTTAATCGACAGGGCCCTCCACGGCGGCTACACCTTC
NA,TRBV7-9,TRBJ2-2,NA,CASSWVTGDTGELFF,TGTGCCAGCAGCTGGGTTACAGGAGACACCGGGGAGCTGTTTTTT
NA,TRBV2,TRBJ1-5,NA,CASSVQVGGRQPQHF,TGTGCCAGCAGCGTTCAGGTAGGGGGTAGGCAGCCCCAGCATTTT
NA,TRBV11-3,TRBJ1-5,NA,CASSLMSGNNQPQHF,TGTGCCAGCAGCTTAATGTCAGGAAACAATCAGCCCCAGCATTTT
NA,TRBV19,TRBJ1-1,TRBD1,CASSTGGNTEAFF,TGTGCCAGCTCGACAGGGGGGAACACTGAAGCTTTCTTT
few,TRBV10-3,TRBJ2-3,TRBD2,CATAGDTDTQYF,TGTGCCACAGCGGGGGACACAGATACGCAGTATTTT
NA,TRBV18,TRBJ2-3,NA,CASSPQGTADTQYF,TGTGCCAGCTCACCTCAAGGGACGGCAGATACGCAGTATTTT
few,TRBV11-3,TRBJ2-1,TRBD1,CASSSRDRGYNEQFF,TGTGCCAGCAGCTCACGGGACAGGGGTTACAATGAGCAGTTCTTC
once,TRBV5-4,TRBJ2-1,NA,CASSSRAGPRDNEQFF,TGTGCCAGCAGCTCGAGGGCCGGGCCGCGGGACAATGAGCAGTTCTTC
NA,TRBV28,TRBJ2-1,TRBD2,CATFNLGGDNEQFF,TGTGCCACCTTCAACCTCGGGGGGGACAATGAGCAGTTCTTC
NA,TRBV4-3,TRBJ2-7,NA,CASSQELDSLEQYF,TGCGCCAGCAGCCAAGAATTGGACAGCCTCGAGCAGTACTTC
few,TRBV2,TRBJ1-1,TRBD1,CASNTGTGNTEAFF,TGTGCCAGCAACACCGGGACAGGAAACACTGAAGCTTTCTTT
NA,TRBV10-3,TRBJ2-1,TRBD2,CAINPGLGGNEQFF,TGTGCCATCAACCCGGGACTAGGAGGCAATGAGCAGTTCTTC